This TCR beta chain was recorded in a study of blood T cells in healthy people across ages. Through a sample-barcoded 5' primer and a J-beta primer mix, a second PCR was run for about 6 to 12 cycles. One entry per CDR3 protein results from TCRdb running MiXCR on the 5' RACE reads. This sample yields approximately 960,000 distinct CDR3 sequences, of which almost 30% are seen a single time; 10% belongs to the top ten. There were healthy Caucasian individuals from Russia, aged roughly 6 to 95, serving as donors. In germline, CDR1 is DFQATT, CDR2 SNEGSKA (reference sequence). V lost 0 bases to trimming and J lost 4 bases; unmatched junction nucleotides: 10. The CDR3 has 16 amino acids. The same specimen was also included in a second study, on T cells of mothers and their children. That paper notes: Detection of persistent microchimeric T cell clones did not occur.

The rearrangement joins TRBV20-1 to TRBJ2-3; 7 nucleotides agree with TRBD2. The receptor's source is a woman aged 40 to 50 in good health. Material: blood. The CDR3 loop reads CSARDRWRGSPDTQYF. The CDR3, as DNA: TGCAGTGCTAGAGATCGGTGGCGGGGGAGTCCAGATACGCAGTATTTT.